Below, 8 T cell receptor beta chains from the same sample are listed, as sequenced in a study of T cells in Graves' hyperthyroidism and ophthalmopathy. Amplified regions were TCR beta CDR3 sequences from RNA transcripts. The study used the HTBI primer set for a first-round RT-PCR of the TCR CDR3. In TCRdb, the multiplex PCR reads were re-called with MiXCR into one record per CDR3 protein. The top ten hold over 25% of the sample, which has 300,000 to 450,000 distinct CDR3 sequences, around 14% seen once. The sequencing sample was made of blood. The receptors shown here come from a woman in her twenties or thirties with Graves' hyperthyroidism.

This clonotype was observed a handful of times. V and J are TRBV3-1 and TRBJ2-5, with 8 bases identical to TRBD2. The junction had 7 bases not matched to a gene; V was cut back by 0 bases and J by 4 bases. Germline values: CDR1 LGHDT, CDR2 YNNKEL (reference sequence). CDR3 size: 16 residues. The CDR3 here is CASSQERLAGPETQYF. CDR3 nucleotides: TGTGCCAGCAGCCAAGAAAGGCTAGCGGGTCCAGAGACCCAGTACTTC.

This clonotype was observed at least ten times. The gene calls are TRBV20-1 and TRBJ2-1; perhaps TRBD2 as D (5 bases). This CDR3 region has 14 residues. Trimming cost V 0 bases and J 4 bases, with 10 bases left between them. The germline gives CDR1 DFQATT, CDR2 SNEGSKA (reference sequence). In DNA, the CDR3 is TGCAGTGCTAGAGATCGGACTTTTTACAATGAGCAGTTCTTC. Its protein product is CSARDRTFYNEQFF.

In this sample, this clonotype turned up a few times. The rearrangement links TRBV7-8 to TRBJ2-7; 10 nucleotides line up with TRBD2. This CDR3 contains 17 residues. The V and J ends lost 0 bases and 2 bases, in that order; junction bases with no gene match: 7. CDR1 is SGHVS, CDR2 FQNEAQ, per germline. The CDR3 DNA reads TGTGCCAGCAGCTTAGCGTCTAGCGGGAGACTCCCCTACGAGCAGTACTTC. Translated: CASSLASSGRLPYEQYF.

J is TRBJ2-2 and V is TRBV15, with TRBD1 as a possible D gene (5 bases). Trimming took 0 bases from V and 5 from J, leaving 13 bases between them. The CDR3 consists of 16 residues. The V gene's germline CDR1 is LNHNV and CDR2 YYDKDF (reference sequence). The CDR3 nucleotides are TGTGCCACCAGCAGAGACTCATGGGGCAATACCGGGGAGCTGTTTTTT. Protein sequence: CATSRDSWGNTGELFF.

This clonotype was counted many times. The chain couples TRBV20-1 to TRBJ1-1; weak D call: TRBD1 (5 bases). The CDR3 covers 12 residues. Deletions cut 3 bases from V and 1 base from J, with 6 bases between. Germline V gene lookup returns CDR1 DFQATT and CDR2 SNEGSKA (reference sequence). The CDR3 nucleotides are TGCAGTGCTAGCCAGGGGAACACTGAAGCTTTCTTT. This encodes CSASQGNTEAFF.

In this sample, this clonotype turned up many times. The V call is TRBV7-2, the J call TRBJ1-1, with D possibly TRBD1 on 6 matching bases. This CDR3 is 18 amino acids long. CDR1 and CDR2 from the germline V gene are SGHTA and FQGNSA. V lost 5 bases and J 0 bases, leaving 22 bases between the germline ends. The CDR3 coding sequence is TGTGCCAGCAGCCCAATCGGCAGGGGTAGGGCAATGAACACTGAAGCTTTCTTT. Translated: CASSPIGRGRAMNTEAFF.

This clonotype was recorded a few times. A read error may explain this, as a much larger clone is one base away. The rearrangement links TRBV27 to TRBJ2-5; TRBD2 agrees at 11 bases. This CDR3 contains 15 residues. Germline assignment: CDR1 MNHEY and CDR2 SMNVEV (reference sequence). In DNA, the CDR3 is TGTGTCAGCAGTGCGGGTACTAGCGGGAGTCGGACCCAGTACTTC. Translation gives CVSSAGTSGSRTQYF.

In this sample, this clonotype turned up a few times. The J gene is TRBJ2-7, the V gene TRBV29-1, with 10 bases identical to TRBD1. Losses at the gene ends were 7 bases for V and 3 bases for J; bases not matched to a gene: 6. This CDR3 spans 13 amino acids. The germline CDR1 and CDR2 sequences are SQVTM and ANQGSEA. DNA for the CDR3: TGCAGCGCCGGGGGGACAGGGGACTACGAGCAGTACTTC. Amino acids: CSAGGTGDYEQYF.